This entry lists 8 T cell receptor beta chains sequenced from one sample in a study of blood T cell repertoires in COVID-19. Method: immunoSEQ multiplex PCR; TCRdb's copy keeps in-frame clones and lacks some. This sample has 85,000 to 100,000 clones, with 80% to 90% found just once. Sequenced sample: peripheral blood. These receptors all come from an elderly man with COVID-19, enrolled during active disease.

V and J are TRBV9 and TRBJ2-2, with 8 bases fitting TRBD1. Germline CDR1 is SGDLS and CDR2 is YYNGEE. After removal of 4 bases from V and 5 bases from J, the junction contained 10 bases not matched to a gene. CDR3 size: 16 residues. CDR3 DNA: TGTGCCAGCAGCCCAACGGGACAGGCCAAGACCGGGGAGCTGTTTTTT. This translates into CASSPTGQAKTGELFF.

This chain joins TRBV30 and TRBJ1-3, with D perhaps matching TRBD1 (6 bases). CDR3 size: 13 residues. Germline CDR1 GTSNPN, CDR2 SVGIG (reference sequence). Trimming pared 2 bases from V and 4 bases from J, leaving 9 bases between. In nucleotides, the CDR3 is TGTGCCTGGAGTACAGGGATCGGAAACACCATATATTTT. It translates to CAWSTGIGNTIYF.

CDR3 region: CASSLVRTSGSYEQYF. The DNA of the CDR3 is TGTGCCAGCAGCTTAGTTAGGACTAGCGGATCCTACGAGCAGTACTTC. V gene TRBV7-2 combines with J gene TRBJ2-7; 10 bases match TRBD2. This CDR3 comprises 16 residues. V trimming: 1 base; J trimming: 1 base; junction bases outside the gene matches: 4. In germline, CDR1 is SGHTA, CDR2 FQGNSA.

The V gene is TRBV10-2, the J gene TRBJ2-7; D is unclear. CDR3 length equals 11 residues. Trimming cost V 8 bases and J 3 bases, with 8 bases left between them. CDR1 is WSHSY, CDR2 SAAADI, per germline. The CDR3 DNA reads TGCGCCAGCGAGGATATCTACGAGCAGTACTTC. Protein: CASEDIYEQYF.

This clone was counted a few times. The genes are TRBV30 and TRBJ1-5, with 7 nucleotides matching TRBD1. Germline V gene sequence: CDR1 GTSNPN, CDR2 SVGIG (reference sequence). The V gene end was trimmed by 1 base and the J gene end by 5 bases; junction bases not matched to a gene: 2. The CDR3 runs 13 residues. The CDR3 loop reads CAWSGDRDQPQHF. The CDR3 DNA reads TGTGCCTGGAGTGGAGACAGGGATCAGCCCCAGCATTTT.

The chain carries TRBV7-9 and TRBJ2-5, with 7 bases aligning to TRBD1. The CDR3 totals 14 residues. Germline V CDR1 and CDR2: SEHNR, FQNEAQ (reference sequence). V trimming: 6 bases; J trimming: 2 bases; junction bases outside the gene matches: 6. The CDR3 nucleotides read TGTGCCAGCAGATACAGGGACAGACAAGAGACCCAGTACTTC. Translated, it gives CASRYRDRQETQYF. The variable domain in full, with the rest retrieved from reference TRBV7-9 and TRBJ2-5, is DTGVSQNPRHKITKRGQNVTFRCDPISEHNRLYWYRQTLGQGPEFLTYFQNEAQLEKSRLLSDRFSAERPKGSFSTLEIQRTEQGDSAMYLCASRYRDRQETQYFGPGTRLLVL.

This clone has a single count. The chain uses TRBV27 and TRBJ2-3; 13 nucleotides align to TRBD2. From germline, CDR1 is MNHEY and CDR2 SMNVEV (reference sequence). CDR3 length equals 20 residues. Trimming removed 2 bases from V and 0 bases from J; junction bases left unmatched: 11. The CDR3 loop is CASSLLPGTSGTPSTDTQYF. The CDR3 region has the DNA TGTGCCAGCAGTTTACTACCCGGGACTAGCGGGACCCCTAGCACAGATACGCAGTATTTT.

This clone showed up just a few times. The chain recombines TRBV5-1 with TRBJ2-3; 8 nucleotides align to TRBD2. Germline loops: CDR1 SGHRS, CDR2 YFSETQ. J lost 6 bases, V lost 2 bases, and 8 bases had no gene match. CDR3 length: 15 residues. CDR3 sequence: CASSFSGMGPDTQYF. CDR3 nucleotides: TGCGCCAGCAGCTTTAGCGGGATGGGGCCGGATACGCAGTATTTT.